This is a list of T cell receptor beta chains from one sample in a study of blood T cells in healthy people across ages. TCRdb recomputed calls from the 5' RACE reads with MiXCR, one row per CDR3 protein. This sample carries approximately 1,000,000 distinct CDR3 sequences, 40% to 45% of them seen once, and the ten largest clones take about 20%. Sample: blood. These receptors were taken from a woman in her sixties or seventies in good health. Each CDR3 is given with its conserved first and last residue. A D gene is named only where the DNA matches it firmly. Where a row states a size, it is once, few, many or the class of an expanded clone; other rows omit it.

V: TRBV12-5; size: few; J: TRBJ1-2; D: .; CDR3: CASGFSPNGYTF; DNA: TGTGCTAGTGGTTTCTCCCCTAATGGCTACACCTTC
V: TRBV2; size: .; J: TRBJ2-1; D: .; CDR3: CASAIGTPYNEQFF; DNA: TGTGCCAGCGCTATCGGGACGCCTTACAATGAGCAGTTCTTC
V: TRBV20-1; size: .; J: TRBJ2-7; D: .; CDR3: CSARGYEQYF; DNA: TGCAGTGCTAGGGGCTACGAGCAGTACTTC
V: TRBV15; size: .; J: TRBJ2-7; D: TRBD1; CDR3: CATSRDWATGSPYEQYF; DNA: TGTGCCACCAGCAGAGATTGGGCGACAGGGAGCCCCTACGAGCAGTACTTC
V: TRBV4-1; size: few; J: TRBJ2-5; D: .; CDR3: CASSQVTGTGEKTQYF; DNA: TGCGCCAGCAGCCAAGTAACAGGGACGGGTGAGAAGACCCAGTACTTC
V: TRBV27; size: once; J: TRBJ1-6; D: TRBD1; CDR3: CASSPWGQGARSPLHF; DNA: TGTGCCAGCAGCCCCTGGGGACAGGGGGCACGATCACCCCTCCACTTT
V: TRBV12-3/TRBV12-4; size: .; J: TRBJ2-3; D: TRBD2; CDR3: CASTLHLAGVPDTQYF; DNA: TGTGCCAGCACTTTGCATCTAGCGGGAGTACCAGATACGCAGTATTTT
V: TRBV18; size: .; J: TRBJ2-5; D: TRBD2; CDR3: CASSRRPGLAGEEETQYF; DNA: TGTGCCAGCTCACGGAGACCGGGACTAGCGGGAGAAGAAGAGACCCAGTACTTC
V: TRBV5-1; size: .; J: TRBJ2-7; D: TRBD1; CDR3: CASSPARLTGNEQYF; DNA: TGCGCCAGCAGCCCCGCCCGCCTGACAGGGAACGAGCAGTACTTC
V: TRBV20-1; size: many; J: TRBJ2-5; D: .; CDR3: CSARSSPKETQYF; DNA: TGCAGTGCCAGATCGAGCCCAAAAGAGACCCAGTACTTC
V: TRBV5-1; size: .; J: TRBJ2-5; D: TRBD1; CDR3: CASSGTTGGASLKQETQYF; DNA: TGCGCCAGCAGCGGCACGACAGGGGGCGCGTCTCTGAAACAAGAGACCCAGTACTTC
V: TRBV20-1; size: .; J: TRBJ1-1; D: .; CDR3: CSAPMNTEAFF; DNA: TGCAGTGCTCCGATGAACACTGAAGCTTTCTTT
V: TRBV20-1; size: .; J: TRBJ2-7; D: .; CDR3: CSARDVASGAYEQYF; DNA: TGCAGTGCTAGAGATGTTGCCAGCGGAGCCTACGAGCAGTACTTC
V: TRBV18; size: .; J: TRBJ2-5; D: TRBD1; CDR3: CASSPPIRGLQETQYF; DNA: TGTGCCAGCTCACCACCGATAAGGGGGCTCCAAGAGACCCAGTACTTC
V: TRBV16; size: .; J: TRBJ1-2; D: .; CDR3: CASSQYQKIGDYGYTF; DNA: TGTGCCAGCAGCCAATATCAGAAAATAGGGGACTATGGCTACACCTTC
V: TRBV28; size: few; J: TRBJ2-1; D: .; CDR3: CASYRGTSYNEQFF; DNA: TGTGCCAGCTACCGGGGGACTTCCTACAATGAGCAGTTCTTC
V: TRBV4-1; size: .; J: TRBJ1-4; D: .; CDR3: CASSHRLVGDEKLFF; DNA: TGCGCCAGCAGCCACCGTCTTGTAGGGGATGAAAAACTGTTTTTT
V: TRBV6-5; size: .; J: TRBJ2-1; D: TRBD1; CDR3: CASRQTGEGHNEQFF; DNA: TGTGCCAGCAGACAGACAGGGGAAGGCCACAATGAGCAGTTCTTC
V: TRBV20-1; size: .; J: TRBJ2-5; D: .; CDR3: CSLGRSPPETQYF; DNA: TGCAGTCTAGGGAGATCCCCCCCAGAGACCCAGTACTTC
V: TRBV29-1; size: many; J: TRBJ2-1; D: TRBD2; CDR3: CSVRTSEYNEQFF; DNA: TGCAGCGTGAGGACTAGCGAATACAATGAGCAGTTCTTC
V: TRBV3-1; size: .; J: TRBJ2-5; D: .; CDR3: CASSPRVGAGGGRETQYF; DNA: TGTGCCAGCAGCCCCCGGGTAGGGGCTGGCGGCGGAAGAGAGACCCAGTACTTC
V: TRBV20-1; size: .; J: TRBJ2-5; D: TRBD2; CDR3: CSAGPGLAGETQYF; DNA: TGCAGTGCTGGACCTGGACTAGCGGGAGAGACCCAGTACTTC
V: TRBV21-1; size: .; J: TRBJ1-4; D: .; CDR3: CASSKGGTLNGEKLFF; DNA: TGTGCCAGCAGCAAAGGGGGAACCCTCAATGGGGAAAAACTGTTTTTT
V: TRBV15; size: few; J: TRBJ2-5; D: TRBD1; CDR3: CATSRDRQGLSETQYF; DNA: TGTGCCACCAGCAGAGACCGACAGGGTTTATCGGAGACCCAGTACTTC